The 8 T cell receptor beta chains in this list originate from one sample, sequenced in a study of tumor-infiltrating lymphocytes in primary liver carcinoma. A primer matching the constant region was used to make TCR beta cDNA from 500 to 600 ng of total RNA. Slightly modified ARM-PCR, run as three nested multiplex PCR rounds, produced the TCR beta libraries. The opening two PCR rounds, around 11 cycles each, paired TRBV1-TRBV30 forward primers with a C-beta reverse primer. TCRdb called the multiplex PCR reads again in MiXCR, with one record for every CDR3 protein. The table includes about 84,000 distinct CDR3 sequences, more than 65% detected once. Unsorted bulk tissue (roughly 20-34 mg) underwent RNA and DNA co-extraction. Sequences were obtained from liver tumor tissue from sampling region 1. Noted subset: tumor region T1, superior pole. The receptors shown here come from a man aged 40-55 years with primary liver carcinoma and hepatitis B virus infection.

As concerns this clonotype: At one boundary the junction diverges from the germline segment, which might be a read error. The V call is TRBV7-9, the J call TRBJ1-6, with D tentatively TRBD1 (6 bases). Germline lookup yields CDR1 SEHNR and CDR2 FQNEAQ (reference sequence). The CDR3 is made up of 15 amino acids. CDR3 sequence reads: CASSLATGFQSPLHF. The CDR3 DNA reads as TGTGCCAGCAGCTTAGCCACAGGGTTTCAATCACCACTCCACTTT.

By proportion, this clonotype is medium-sized. One end of the junction fails to match germline, which may point to a read error. This chain links TRBV11-2 with TRBJ2-1; tentative D call: TRBD2 (6 bases). Germline values: CDR1 SGHAT, CDR2 FQNNGV. This CDR3 has 18 amino acids. This CDR3 is CTSSFDPRRTGSYNEQFF. CDR3 nucleotides: TGTACCAGCAGCTTTGACCCTAGGAGGACCGGGAGTTACAATGAGCAGTTCTTC.

V usage is TRBV12-3 or TRBV12-4 and J usage is TRBJ2-7; 13 bases are a match to TRBD2. The V and J ends lost 8 bases and 3 bases, in that order; junction bases with no gene match: 7. This CDR3 has 15 residues. CDR3 DNA: TGTGCCAGCGGCACGGGACTAGCGGGGCACTACGAGCAGTACTTC. Protein: CASGTGLAGHYEQYF.

This clonotype was recorded at least ten times. This rearrangement joins TRBV7-9 to TRBJ2-5, with D tentatively TRBD2 (6 bases). The length of the CDR3 is 15 residues. Trimming pared 7 bases from V and 5 bases from J, leaving 20 bases between. The germline CDR1 and CDR2 sequences are SEHNR and FQNEAQ (reference sequence). The CDR3 is CASTLMGGEGETQYF. The CDR3 region has the DNA TGTGCCAGCACCCTCATGGGGGGAGAGGGCGAGACCCAGTACTTC. The variable domain in full, with the rest retrieved from reference TRBV7-9 and TRBJ2-5, is DTGVSQNPRHKITKRGQNVTFRCDPISEHNRLYWYRQTLGQGPEFLTYFQNEAQLEKSRLLSDRFSAERPKGSFSTLEIQRTEQGDSAMYLCASTLMGGEGETQYFGPGTRLLVL.

The rearrangement links TRBV21-1 to TRBJ2-1; the table's TRBD2 call for D was not verified on the DNA. TRBV21-1 is classified as a pseudogene. The CDR3 length is 15 residues. CDR3 sequence reads: CASTKGAGGSNEQFF. CDR3 sequence (DNA): TGTGCCAGCACCAAAGGGGCGGGAGGTAGCAATGAGCAGTTCTTC.

As for this clonotype: This is likely a read error, given that the CDR3 carries no conserved phenylalanine or tryptophan at its end. The rearrangement links TRBV30 to TRBJ1-4; maybe TRBD1 (5 bases). This CDR3 spans 14 amino acids. V lost 7 bases and J lost 6, with 18 bases in between. Germline lookup yields CDR1 GTSNPN and CDR2 SVGIG (reference sequence). The DNA for the CDR3 is TGTGCCTACTCGGGAACTGAAGGGGATGAAAAACTGTTTCTT. This codes for CAYSGTEGDEKLFL.

The chain links TRBV27 to TRBJ1-4, with D possibly being TRBD1 (5 bases). This CDR3 is 11 amino acids long. Germline V gene data show CDR1 as MNHEY and CDR2 as SMNVEV (reference sequence). Trimming cost V 8 bases and J 14 bases, with 15 bases left between them. CDR3 in DNA: TGTGCCAGCGGGGGACCTTTGGGGCTGTTTTTT. Translating it yields CASGGPLGLFF.

The DNA for the CDR3 is TGCGCCAGCAGCCAAGATGCGGGGAGAAACACTGAAGCTTTCTTT. It specifies CASSQDAGRNTEAFF. The chain has TRBV4-1 and TRBJ1-1; D remains ambiguous. The CDR3 loop spans 15 amino acids. Germline V gene lookup returns CDR1 MGHRA and CDR2 YSYEKL. V was pared by 0 bases and J by 2 bases, with 10 bases between.